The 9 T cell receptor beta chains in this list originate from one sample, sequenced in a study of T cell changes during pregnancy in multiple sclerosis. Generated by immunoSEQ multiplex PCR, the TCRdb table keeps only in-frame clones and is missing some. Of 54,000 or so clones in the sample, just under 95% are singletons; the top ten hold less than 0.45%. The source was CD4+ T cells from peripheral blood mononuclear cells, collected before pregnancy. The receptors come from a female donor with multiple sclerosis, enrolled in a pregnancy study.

The CDR3 DNA follows: TGTGCCAGCAGCTTAGCAGGGACTGCCTCCTACGAGCAGTACTTC. Translating gives CASSLAGTASYEQYF. The chain carries TRBV7-8 and TRBJ2-7; possibly TRBD2 for D (6 bases). CDR1 is SGHVS and CDR2 is FQNEAQ in the germline V gene. Trimming took off 0 bases at V and 0 bases at J, with 9 bases between the two ends. The CDR3 runs to 15 residues.

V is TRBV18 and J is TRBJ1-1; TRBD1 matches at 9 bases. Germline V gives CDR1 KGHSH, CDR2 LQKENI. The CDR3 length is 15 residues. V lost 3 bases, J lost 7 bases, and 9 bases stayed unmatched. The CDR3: CASSPLGQGLIEAFF. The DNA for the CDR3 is TGTGCCAGCTCACCGCTCGGACAGGGGTTAATTGAAGCTTTCTTT. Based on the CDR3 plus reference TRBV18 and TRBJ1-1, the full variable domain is NAGVMQNPRHLVRRRGQEARLRCSPMKGHSHVYWYRQLPEEGLKFMVYLQKENIIDESGMPKERFSAEFPKEGPSILRIQQVVRGDSAAYFCASSPLGQGLIEAFFGQGTRLTVV.

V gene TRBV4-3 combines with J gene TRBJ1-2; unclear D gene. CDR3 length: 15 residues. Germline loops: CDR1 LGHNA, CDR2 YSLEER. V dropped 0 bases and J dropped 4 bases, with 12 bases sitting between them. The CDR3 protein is CASSQDKAGTYGYTF. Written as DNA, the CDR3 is TGCGCCAGCAGCCAAGATAAGGCAGGAACCTATGGCTACACCTTC.

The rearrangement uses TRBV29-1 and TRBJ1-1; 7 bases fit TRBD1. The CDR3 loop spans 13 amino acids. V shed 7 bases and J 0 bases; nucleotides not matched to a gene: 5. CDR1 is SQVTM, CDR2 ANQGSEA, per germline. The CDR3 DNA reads TGCAGCGGTTGTGGACAGGTGAACACTGAAGCTTTCTTT. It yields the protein CSGCGQVNTEAFF.

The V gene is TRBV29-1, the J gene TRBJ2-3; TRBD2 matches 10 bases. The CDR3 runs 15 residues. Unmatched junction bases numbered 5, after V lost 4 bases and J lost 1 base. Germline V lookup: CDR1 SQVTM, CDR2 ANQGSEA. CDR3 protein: CSVATSGIRTDTQYF. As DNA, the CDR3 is TGCAGCGTTGCTACTAGCGGGATTCGCACAGATACGCAGTATTTT.

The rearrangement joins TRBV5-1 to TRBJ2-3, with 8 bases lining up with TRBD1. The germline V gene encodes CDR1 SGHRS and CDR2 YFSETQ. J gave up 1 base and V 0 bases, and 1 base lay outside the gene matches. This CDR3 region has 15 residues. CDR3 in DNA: TGCGCCAGCAGCTTGGAGGGACAGGGCACAGATACGCAGTATTTT. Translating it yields CASSLEGQGTDTQYF. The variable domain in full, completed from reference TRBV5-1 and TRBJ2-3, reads KAGVTQTPRYLIKTRGQQVTLSCSPISGHRSVSWYQQTPGQGLQFLFEYFSETQRNKGNFPGRFSGRQFSNSRSEMNVSTLELGDSALYLCASSLEGQGTDTQYFGPGTRLTVL.

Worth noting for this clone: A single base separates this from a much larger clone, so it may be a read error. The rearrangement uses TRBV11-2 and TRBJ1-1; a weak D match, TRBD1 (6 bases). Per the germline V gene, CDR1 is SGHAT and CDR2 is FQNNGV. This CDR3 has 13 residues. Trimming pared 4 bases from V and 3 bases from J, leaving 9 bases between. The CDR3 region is CASSSQGDTEAFF. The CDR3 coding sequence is TGTGCCAGCAGCTCACAGGGAGACACTGAAGCTTTCTTT.

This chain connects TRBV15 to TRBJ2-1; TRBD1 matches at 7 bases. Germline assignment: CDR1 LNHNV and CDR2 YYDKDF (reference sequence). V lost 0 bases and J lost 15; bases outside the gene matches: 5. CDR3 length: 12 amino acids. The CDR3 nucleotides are TGTGCCACCAGCAGAGATCGGAGACAGGGGTTCTTC. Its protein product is CATSRDRRQGFF.

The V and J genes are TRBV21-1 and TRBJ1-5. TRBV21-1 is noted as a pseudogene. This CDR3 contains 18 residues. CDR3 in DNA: TGTGCCAGCAGCTCCTTGGGGGGTCTAGCTTTAGACAATCAGCCCCAGCATTTT. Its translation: CASSSLGGLALDNQPQHF.